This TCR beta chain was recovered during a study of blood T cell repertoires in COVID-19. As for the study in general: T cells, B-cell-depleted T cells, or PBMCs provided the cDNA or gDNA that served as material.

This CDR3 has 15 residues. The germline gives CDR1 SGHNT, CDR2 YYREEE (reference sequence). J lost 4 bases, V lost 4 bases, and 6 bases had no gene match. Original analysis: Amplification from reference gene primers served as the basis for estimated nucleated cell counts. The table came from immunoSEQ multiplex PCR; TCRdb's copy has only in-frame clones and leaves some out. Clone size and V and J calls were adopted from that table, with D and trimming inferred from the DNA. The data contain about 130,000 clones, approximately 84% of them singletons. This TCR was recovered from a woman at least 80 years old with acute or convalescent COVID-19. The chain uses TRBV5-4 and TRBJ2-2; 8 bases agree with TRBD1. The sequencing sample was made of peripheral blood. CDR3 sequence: CASSPLQGGTGELFF. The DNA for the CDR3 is TGTGCCAGCAGCCCCCTACAGGGGGGCACCGGGGAGCTGTTTTTT.